The sequence of this T cell receptor beta chain was determined in a study of blood T cell repertoires in COVID-19. Sequencing was performed with immunoSEQ multiplex PCR; in TCRdb, only in-frame clones are kept and a portion is missing. The table has roughly 190,000 clones, 84% seen once; the top ten hold 5.1%. J gave up 8 bases and V 7 bases, and 6 bases lay outside the gene matches. Germline V lookup: CDR1 SQVTM, CDR2 ANQGSEA. CDR3 length: 12 amino acids. This TCR derives from a woman aged 70-85 years with active or convalescent COVID-19. The source material was peripheral blood. The rearrangement links TRBV29-1 to TRBJ2-4; 9 positions match TRBD1. The CDR3 spells CSAKQGADIQYF. For the CDR3, the DNA is TGCAGCGCTAAACAGGGGGCGGACATTCAGTACTTC.